This T cell receptor beta chain was recorded in a study of spatial heterogeneity in lung cancer. Overall study results and limits: Expanded intratumoral alpha and beta TCR counts tracked tumor mutation counts.

As for this clonotype: What it binds is not known.

TCRdb reprocessed the 5' RACE reads with MiXCR, giving one entry per CDR3 protein. The data show about 9,300 distinct CDR3 sequences, about 54% seen once. Time point: sample taken at primary tumor resection. Germline assignment: CDR1 LGHNA and CDR2 YNFKEQ. This CDR3 comprises 15 residues. V lost 0 bases, J lost 6 bases, and 2 bases stayed unmatched. The sample was lung tumor tissue, taken at surgery. The chain uses TRBV4-2 and TRBJ2-1, with TRBD1 matching over 10 bases. The receptor was isolated from a female donor with early-stage non-small cell lung cancer. The CDR3 DNA reads TGTGCCAGCAGCCAAGATGGGACAGGGGCCAATGAGCAGTTCTTC. It yields the protein CASSQDGTGANEQFF.